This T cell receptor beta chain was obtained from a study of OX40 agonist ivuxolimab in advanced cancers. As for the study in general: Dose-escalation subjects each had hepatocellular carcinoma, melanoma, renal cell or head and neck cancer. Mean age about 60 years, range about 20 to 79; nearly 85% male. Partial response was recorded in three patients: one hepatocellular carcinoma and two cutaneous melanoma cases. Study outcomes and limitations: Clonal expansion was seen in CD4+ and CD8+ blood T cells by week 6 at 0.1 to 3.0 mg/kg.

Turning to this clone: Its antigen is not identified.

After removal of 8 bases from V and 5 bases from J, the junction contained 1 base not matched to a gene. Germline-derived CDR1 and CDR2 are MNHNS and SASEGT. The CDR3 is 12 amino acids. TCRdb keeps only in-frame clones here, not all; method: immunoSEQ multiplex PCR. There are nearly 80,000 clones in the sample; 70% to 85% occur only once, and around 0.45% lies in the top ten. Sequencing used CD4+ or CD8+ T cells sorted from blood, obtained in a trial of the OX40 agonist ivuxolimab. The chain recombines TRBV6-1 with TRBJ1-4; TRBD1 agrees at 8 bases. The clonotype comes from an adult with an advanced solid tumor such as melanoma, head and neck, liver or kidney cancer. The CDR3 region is CASRTGNEKLFF. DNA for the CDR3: TGTGCCAGCCGGACAGGGAATGAAAAACTGTTTTTT.